The rows below give T cell receptor beta chains drawn from one sample of a study of blood T cell repertoires in COVID-19. The method was immunoSEQ multiplex PCR; TCRdb's version includes in-frame clones alone and lacks a portion of them. The sample carries about 200,000 clones, 60% to 85% recorded once. The sequenced sample consisted of peripheral blood. The receptors were gathered from a woman between 65 and 79 years old with acute or convalescent COVID-19. Each CDR3 is given with its conserved first and last residue. A D gene is named only where the DNA matches it firmly. Clone size is not always given. Where it is, it says once, few, many or a class for expanded clones.

j_gene | v_gene | len | d_gene | abundance | CDR3nt | CDR3aa
TRBJ2-2 | TRBV4-2 | 17 | TRBD2 | . | TGTGCCAGCAGCCCGACTAGCGGGGGGGATAAGACCGGGGAGCTGTTTTTT | CASSPTSGGDKTGELFF
TRBJ1-5 | TRBV7-2 | 14 | TRBD1 | . | TGTGCCAGCAGCTTACGACAGGGGAATCAGCCCCAGCATTTT | CASSLRQGNQPQHF
TRBJ2-7 | TRBV4-3 | 15 | TRBD1 | . | TGCGCCAGCAGCCGAGACCGGGACAGGGCCTACGAGCAGTACTTC | CASSRDRDRAYEQYF
TRBJ1-6 | TRBV2 | 14 | TRBD1 | . | TGTGCCAGCAGTGATCAGGGGGTTAATTCACCCCTCCACTTT | CASSDQGVNSPLHF
TRBJ2-6 | TRBV5-1 | 17 | TRBD1 | . | TGCGCCAGCAGCTTGTCCGGGACAGGGGCTGGGGCCAACGTCCTGACTTTC | CASSLSGTGAGANVLTF
TRBJ2-5 | TRBV24-1 | 16 | TRBD2 | . | TGTGCCACCAGCCGGCCCGGGGGGGAGTACCAAGAGACCCAGTACTTC | CATSRPGGEYQETQYF
TRBJ2-4 | TRBV6-2/TRBV6-3 | 16 | TRBD1 | . | TGTGCCAGCAGTTACTCTGGCAGGGGGCTTCGGAACATTCAGTACTTC | CASSYSGRGLRNIQYF
TRBJ2-1 | TRBV5-1 | 15 | . | once | TGCGCCAGCAGCTTGATGGGAGGATCCTACAATGAGCAGTTCTTC | CASSLMGGSYNEQFF
TRBJ2-7 | TRBV10-1 | 14 | TRBD2 | . | TGCGCCAGCAGTGACACTAGCGTAGCCTACGAGCAGTACTTC | CASSDTSVAYEQYF
TRBJ2-2 | TRBV3-1/TRBV3-2 | 17 | TRBD1 | . | TGTGCCAGCAGCCAAACCGACAGGGCCTTTGGGCCCGGGGAGCTGTTTTTT | CASSQTDRAFGPGELFF
TRBJ1-1 | TRBV6-5 | 14 | TRBD1 | . | TGTGCCAGCACAGAGGACAGGCGGAACACTGAAGCTTTCTTT | CASTEDRRNTEAFF
TRBJ1-1 | TRBV9 | 16 | . | . | TGTGCCAGCAGCGGTAGTATAGGGAGGGGGAACACTGAAGCTTTCTTT | CASSGSIGRGNTEAFF
TRBJ2-3 | TRBV3-1/TRBV3-2 | 18 | TRBD2 | . | TGTGCCAGCAGCCAAGATCGAGCGGGGGGAAGGTATGCAGATACGCAGTATTTT | CASSQDRAGGRYADTQYF
TRBJ1-2 | TRBV30 | 14 | . | . | TGTGCCTGGAGACCCGCCGGACAGAACTATGGCTACACCTTC | CAWRPAGQNYGYTF
TRBJ1-2 | TRBV25-1 | 14 | . | once | TGTGCCAGCAGCGTACAGGGAGCTAACTATGGCTACACCTTC | CASSVQGANYGYTF
TRBJ2-1 | TRBV5-1 | 14 | TRBD1 | . | TGCGCCAGCAGCTGGGCAGGGGGCTACAATGAGCAGTTCTTC | CASSWAGGYNEQFF
TRBJ2-3 | TRBV9 | 16 | TRBD1 | . | TGTGCCAGCAGCGGATTTATAACAGGGGGCACAGATACGCAGTATTTT | CASSGFITGGTDTQYF
TRBJ1-2 | TRBV9 | 14 | TRBD1 | . | TGTGCCAGCAGCGTAGGGACAGGAGGGTATGGCTACACCTTC | CASSVGTGGYGYTF
TRBJ1-5 | TRBV7-2 | 17 | TRBD1 | . | TGTGCCAGCAGCTTAGAAGGGACAGGGGGATGGGGTCAGCCCCAGCATTTT | CASSLEGTGGWGQPQHF
TRBJ2-5 | TRBV24-1 | 14 | . | . | TGTGCCACCAGCCCAAGATCCGGGAAAGAGACCCAGTACTTC | CATSPRSGKETQYF
TRBJ2-5 | TRBV3-1/TRBV3-2 | 16 | TRBD2 | . | TGTGCCAGCAGCCCCTGGGGTAGCGGGGACCAAGAAACCCAGTACTTC | CASSPWGSGDQETQYF
TRBJ2-3 | TRBV7-2 | 14 | . | . | TGTGCCAGCAGCTTGGGGGGGCGAGGAGATACGCAGTATTTT | CASSLGGRGDTQYF
TRBJ2-3 | TRBV6-2/TRBV6-3 | 15 | TRBD2 | once | TGTGCCAGCAGTTATAGCGGGGGGGCCGGAGATACGCAGTATTTT | CASSYSGGAGDTQYF
TRBJ1-1 | TRBV19 | 14 | TRBD1 | . | TGTGCCAGTAGTATAGAAGGGGGCAGGGGTGAAGCTTTCTTT | CASSIEGGRGEAFF
TRBJ2-2 | TRBV6-1 | 16 | TRBD2 | . | TGTGCCAGCAGTGACCCCCGGGGGGGGAAACACCGGGGAGCTGTTTTT | CASSDPRGGKHRGAVF
TRBJ1-2 | TRBV11-2 | 13 | TRBD1 | . | TGTGCCAGCAGCTTACAGGGGGCGGGAGGCTACACCTTC | CASSLQGAGGYTF
TRBJ2-1 | TRBV20-1 | 15 | TRBD2 | . | TGCAGTGCTAGTGGTAGACTAGCGGGGGGGCCGCGTTCGTTCTTC | CSASGRLAGGPRSFF
TRBJ2-5 | TRBV30 | 13 | . | . | TGTGCCTGGAGTAAACGGGAGCAAGAGACCCAGTACTTC | CAWSKREQETQYF
TRBJ2-7 | TRBV7-3 | 14 | TRBD2 | few | TGTGCCAGCAGCCCGAGCGGGAGCTCCTACGAGCAGTACTTC | CASSPSGSSYEQYF
TRBJ2-5 | TRBV14 | 16 | TRBD2 | . | TGTGCCAGCAGCCGGGGGGTGACTAGCTACTCAGAGACCCAGTACTTC | CASSRGVTSYSETQYF